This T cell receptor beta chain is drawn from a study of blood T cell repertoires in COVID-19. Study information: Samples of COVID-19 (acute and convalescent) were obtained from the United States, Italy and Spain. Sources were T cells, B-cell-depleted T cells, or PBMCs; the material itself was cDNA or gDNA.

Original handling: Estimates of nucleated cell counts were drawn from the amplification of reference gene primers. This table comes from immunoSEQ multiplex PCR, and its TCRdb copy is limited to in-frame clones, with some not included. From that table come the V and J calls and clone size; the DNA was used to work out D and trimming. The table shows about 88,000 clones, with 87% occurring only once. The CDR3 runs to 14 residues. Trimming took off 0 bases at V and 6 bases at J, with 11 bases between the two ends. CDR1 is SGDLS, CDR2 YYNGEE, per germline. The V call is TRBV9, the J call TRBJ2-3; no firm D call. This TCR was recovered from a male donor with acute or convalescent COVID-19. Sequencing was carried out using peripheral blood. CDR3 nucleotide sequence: TGTGCCAGCAGCGTAGGAGTAGCAGTTGATACGCAGTATTTT. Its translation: CASSVGVAVDTQYF. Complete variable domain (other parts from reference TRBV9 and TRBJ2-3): DSGVTQTPKHLITATGQRVTLRCSPRSGDLSVYWYQQSLDQGLQFLIQYYNGEERAKGNILERFSAQQFPDLHSELNLSSLELGDSALYFCASSVGVAVDTQYFGPGTRLTVL.